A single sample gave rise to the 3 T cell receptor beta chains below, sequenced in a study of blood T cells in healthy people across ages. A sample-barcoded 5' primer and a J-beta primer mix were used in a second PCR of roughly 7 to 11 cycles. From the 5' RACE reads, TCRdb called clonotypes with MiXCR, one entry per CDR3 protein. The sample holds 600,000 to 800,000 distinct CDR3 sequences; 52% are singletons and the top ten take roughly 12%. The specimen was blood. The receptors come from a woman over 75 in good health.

This CDR3 reads CSARGTAGTYNEQYF. In nucleotides, the CDR3 is TGCAGTGCTAGAGGTACTGCTGGCACCTACAATGAGCAGTACTTC. This chain connects TRBV20-1 to TRBJ2-7; D not resolved. CDR3 length: 15 amino acids. Germline values: CDR1 DFQATT, CDR2 SNEGSKA (reference sequence). Trimming took 1 base from V and 7 from J, leaving 20 bases between them.

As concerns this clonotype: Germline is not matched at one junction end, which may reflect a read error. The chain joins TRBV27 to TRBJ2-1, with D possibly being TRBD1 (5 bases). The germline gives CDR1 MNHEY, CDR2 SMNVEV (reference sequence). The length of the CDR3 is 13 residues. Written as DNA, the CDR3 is TGTGCCGGCAGTTTATCTCAGGGCTATGAGCAGTTCTTC. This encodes CAGSLSQGYEQFF.

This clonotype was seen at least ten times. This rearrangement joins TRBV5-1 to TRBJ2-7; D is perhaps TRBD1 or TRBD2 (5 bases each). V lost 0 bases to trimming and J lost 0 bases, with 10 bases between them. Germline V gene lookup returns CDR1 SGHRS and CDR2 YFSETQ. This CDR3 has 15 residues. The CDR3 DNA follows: TGCGCCAGCAGCTTGGTGCCAGGGAGCTCCTACGAGCAGTACTTC. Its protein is CASSLVPGSSYEQYF.